This T cell receptor beta chain was captured by sequencing in a study of beta chain features in type 1 diabetes. General study points: PCR may have favored shorter templates equally in patients and controls. The naive, central memory and Treg TCRB repertoires looked more alike in patients than they did in healthy donors.

This CDR3 is 13 amino acids long. V gave up 7 bases and J gave up 2 bases, with 11 bases separating them. Germline V gene data show CDR1 as SGHDT and CDR2 as YYEEEE. This clone was observed a few times. What it binds is not known. The study reverse transcribed the entire isolated RNA, so it sequenced expressed TCRB transcripts. Sequenced by immunoSEQ multiplex PCR; TCRdb stores in-frame clones only, minus some. The table includes about 320,000 clones, 11% to 15% detected once. The source material was central memory CD4+ T cells from blood. The chain employs TRBV5-6 and TRBJ2-3, with D maybe TRBD2 (5 bases). The TCR comes from a man in his thirties or forties in good health. Here the CDR3 DNA reads TGTGCCAGCGCGAGGGCCCCCACAGATACGCAGTATTTT. Protein product: CASARAPTDTQYF. The full variable domain, rest sourced from reference TRBV5-6 and TRBJ2-3, is DAGVTQSPTHLIKTRGQQVTLRCSPKSGHDTVSWYQQALGQGPQFIFQYYEEEERQRGNFPDRFSGHQFPNYSSELNVNALLLGDSALYLCASARAPTDTQYFGPGTRLTVL.